The text below deals with one TCR beta chain. This clonotype was counted a few times. Which antigen it targets is not known. There are no base qualities to consult, and no much larger clone falls within one base. The data derive from a study of CD8 T cells in ankylosing spondylitis listed by TCRdb under 2017. Study-wide context: The study profiled T cell receptor beta repertoires in healthy donors and ankylosing spondylitis patients to find disease-linked TCR variants. Peripheral blood samples were taken, and synovial fluid was additionally collected from ankylosing spondylitis patients. The whole study cohort included under 140 healthy donors and some 27 ankylosing spondylitis patients.

Instrument on record: Illumina HiSeq 2500. TCR beta libraries were prepared by quantitative 5'-RACE with molecular barcodes. Regarding the original processing steps: Disease-linked TCR variants were identified with a new computational method built on a probabilistic model of VDJ rearrangement. Starting from the raw public reads, TCRdb applied fastp trimming at Q25, assembled clones with MiXCR and retained in-frame beta chains. Entries are consolidated by CDR3 protein sequence, retaining the most common genes and DNA. These V and J calls derive from TCRdb rather than the authors' analysis. The sample records 200,000 to 300,000 distinct CDR3 sequences, 9.5% to 12% of which are singletons. 6% to 8% of the sample lies in the top ten. The CDR3 holds 15 amino acids from the cysteine to the phenylalanine. CDR3 DNA is the only sequence kept; it has 45 bases, read in frame from the first base. The germline ends are 13 bases apart after V is trimmed by 2 bases and J by 5 bases. CDR1 and CDR2, per the germline V gene (reference sequence), are SEHNR and FQNEAQ.

General findings and caveats noted by the study authors: Blood from ankylosing spondylitis patients appeared to be characterized by a TCR beta motif made up of under ten highly homologous amino acid variants. According to the report, matched synovial fluid samples from ankylosing spondylitis patients were significantly enriched for the disease-linked clones. A CD8+ phenotype was shown by the disease-linked clones, which were found at relatively low frequencies in peripheral blood. Some of the motif variants had been reported before in the synovial fluid and blood of reactive arthritis patients, a finding that suggests common disease-initiation mechanisms.

The sequence was collected from a male donor with ankylosing spondylitis or in good health (not recorded which). In this chain, TRBV7-9 is recombined with TRBJ2-1; the D region may be TRBD1 or TRBD2, each matching 5 bases equally. Sequenced input: blood, either unsorted or a sorted T cell fraction (not recorded which). The CDR3 amino acid sequence is: CASSLFGAGDNEQFF. The nucleotide sequence is given as TGTGCCAGCAGCTTATTTGGGGCGGGCGACAATGAGCAGTTCTTC.